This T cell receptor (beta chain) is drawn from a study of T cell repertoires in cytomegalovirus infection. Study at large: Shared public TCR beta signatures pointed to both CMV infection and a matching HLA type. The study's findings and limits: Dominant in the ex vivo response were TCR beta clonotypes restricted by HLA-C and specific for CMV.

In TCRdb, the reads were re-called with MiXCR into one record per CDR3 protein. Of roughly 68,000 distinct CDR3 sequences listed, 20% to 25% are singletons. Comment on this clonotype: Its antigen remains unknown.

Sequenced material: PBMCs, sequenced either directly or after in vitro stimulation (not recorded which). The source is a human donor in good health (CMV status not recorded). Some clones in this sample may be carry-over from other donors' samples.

The CDR3 protein is CSARDRGIQPQHF. DNA of the CDR3: TGCAGTGCTAGAGATCGGGGGATTCAGCCCCAGCATTTT. This chain joins TRBV20-1 and TRBJ1-5; a possible D gene is TRBD1 (5 bases). The CDR3 covers 13 residues. Germline CDR1 and CDR2: DFQATT and SNEGSKA (reference sequence). V dropped 0 bases and J dropped 6 bases, with 9 bases sitting between them.